Detailed here is one TCR beta chain. Its target is not known. V lost 4 bases and J 2 bases, leaving 9 bases between the germline ends. Per the germline V gene, CDR1 is LGHNA and CDR2 is YSLEER. This CDR3 has 15 amino acids. The sample belongs to a study of T cell responses to AZD1222 COVID-19 vaccine. Findings of the study overall: Vaccine-associated CD4 TCRs spanned spike, dominant at 160-218 and 743-854.

Data came from immunoSEQ multiplex PCR; TCRdb stores just in-frame clones and leaves some out. This table has about 120,000 clones, roughly 91% appearing once. Second-dose recipients at about 4 or about 12 weeks were treated as one pooled group. This sequence joins TRBV4-3 and TRBJ1-6; D is unclear. The material was peripheral blood, obtained 28 days after the second AZD1222 dose. This TCR derives from an adult who received the AZD1222 COVID-19 vaccine. CDR3 sequence reads: CASSPTGPYNSPLHF. As DNA, the CDR3 is TGCGCCAGCAGCCCTACGGGCCCCTATAATTCACCCCTCCACTTT.